Listed here is a single TCR beta chain. Its antigen is unidentified. The read terminates 3 residues before the CDR3 end, so the remaining end is supplied by the germline J gene. V shed 2 bases and J shed 2 bases, with 11 bases lying between them. CDR1 is SNHLY, CDR2 FYNNEI, per germline. The CDR3 sequence is 15 residues long. Produced via immunoSEQ multiplex PCR; TCRdb's table is partial and in-frame only. Recorded here are approximately 39,000 clones; the top ten clones represent around 1.7%. The sample belongs to a study of T cells in women clearing cervical HPV infection. Study as a whole: No precancer developed; the control's incident HPV16 infection cleared within 12 months. Cases' blood sampling followed lesion detection by median around 150 days (90 to 200).

Study-wide results and limits: TRBV6-7 abundance was lower in cases than controls (approximately 0.11% versus 0.16%). CIN3+ cases had significantly higher TCR richness than controls; evenness did not differ.

The genes are TRBV2 and TRBJ2-3; D possibly corresponds to TRBD1 (6 bases). What was sequenced was blood buffy coat. The receptor was isolated from a woman between 18 and 69 years old with a cervical HPV16 infection that either progressed to CIN3+ or cleared (not recorded which). This CDR3 is CASSEQGIPTDTQYF. CDR3 DNA (partial): TGTGCCAGCAGTGAACAGGGGATTCCCACAGATACG.